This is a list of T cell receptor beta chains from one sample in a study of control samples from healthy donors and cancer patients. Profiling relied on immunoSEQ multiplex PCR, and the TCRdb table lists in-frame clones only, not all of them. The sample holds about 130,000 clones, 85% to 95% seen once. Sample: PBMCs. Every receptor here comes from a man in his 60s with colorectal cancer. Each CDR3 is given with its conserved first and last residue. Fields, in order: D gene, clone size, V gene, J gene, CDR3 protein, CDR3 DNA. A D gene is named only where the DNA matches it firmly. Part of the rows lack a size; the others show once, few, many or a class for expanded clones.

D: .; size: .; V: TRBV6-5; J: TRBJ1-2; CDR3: CGSGLGGWGYTF; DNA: TGTGGCAGTGGCTTAGGGGGATGGGGCTACACCTTC
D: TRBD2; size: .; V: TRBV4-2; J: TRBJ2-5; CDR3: CASSPSGGTETQYF; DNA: TGTGCCAGCAGCCCTAGCGGGGGGACCGAGACCCAGTACTTC
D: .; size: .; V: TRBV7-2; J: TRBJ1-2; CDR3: CASSLAATNYGYTF; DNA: TGTGCCAGCAGCTTAGCGGCGACTAACTATGGCTACACCTTC
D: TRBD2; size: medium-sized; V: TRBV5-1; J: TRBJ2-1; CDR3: CASSTTSGGAYEQFF; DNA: TGCGCCAGCAGCACAACTAGCGGGGGGGCCTATGAGCAGTTCTTC
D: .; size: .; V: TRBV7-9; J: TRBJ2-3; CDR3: CASTSQGPDTQYF; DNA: TGTGCCAGCACGTCTCAGGGTCCAGATACGCAGTATTTT
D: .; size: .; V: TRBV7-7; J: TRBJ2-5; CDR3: CASSLSSPGTGETQYF; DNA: TGTGCCAGCAGCTTATCCAGTCCCGGGACCGGGGAGACCCAGTACTTC
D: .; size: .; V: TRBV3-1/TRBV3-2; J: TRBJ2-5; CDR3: CASSHGALGVETQYF; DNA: TGTGCCAGCAGCCACGGGGCCTTAGGGGTAGAGACCCAGTACTTC
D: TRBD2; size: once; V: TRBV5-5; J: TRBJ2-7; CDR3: CASSSAGTSYEQYF; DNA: TGTGCCAGCAGCTCGGCCGGGACTAGCTACGAGCAGTACTTC
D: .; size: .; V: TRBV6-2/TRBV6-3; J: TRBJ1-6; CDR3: CASSSSTAQVNSPLHF; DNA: TGTGCCAGCAGTTCGTCGACAGCGCAAGTTAATTCACCCCTCCACTTT
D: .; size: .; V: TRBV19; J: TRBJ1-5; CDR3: CASRLTGNNQPQHF; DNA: TGTGCCAGTAGACTCACAGGGAACAATCAGCCCCAGCATTTT
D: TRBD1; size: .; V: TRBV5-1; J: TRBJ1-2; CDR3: CASSWGDRPNYGYTF; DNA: TGCGCCAGCAGCTGGGGGGACAGACCTAACTATGGCTACACCTTC
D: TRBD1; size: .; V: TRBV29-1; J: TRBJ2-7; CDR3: CSVWTGSSYEQYF; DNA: TGCAGCGTATGGACAGGGAGCTCCTACGAGCAGTACTTC
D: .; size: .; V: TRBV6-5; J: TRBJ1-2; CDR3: CASKGSGNYGYTF; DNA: TGTGCCAGCAAGGGTTCAGGGAACTATGGCTACACCTTC
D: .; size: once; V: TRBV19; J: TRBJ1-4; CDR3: CASRVGNEKLFF; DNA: TGTGCCAGTAGGGTCGGGAATGAAAAACTGTTTTTT
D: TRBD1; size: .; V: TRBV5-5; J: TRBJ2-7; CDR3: CASSLAYRGPYEQYF; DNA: TGTGCCAGCAGCTTGGCGTACAGGGGTCCCTACGAGCAGTACTTC
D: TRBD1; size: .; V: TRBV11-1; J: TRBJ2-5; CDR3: CASSEATGGKETQYF; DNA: TGTGCCAGCAGCGAAGCGACAGGGGGCAAAGAGACCCAGTACTTC
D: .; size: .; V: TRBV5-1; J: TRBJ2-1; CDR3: CASSLQEEPYNEQFF; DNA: TGCGCCAGCAGCTTACAGGAGGAACCCTACAATGAGCAGTTCTTC
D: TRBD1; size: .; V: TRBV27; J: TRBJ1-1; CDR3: CASSSGTGGYTEAFF; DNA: TGTGCCAGCAGTTCCGGGACAGGGGGCTACACTGAAGCTTTCTTT
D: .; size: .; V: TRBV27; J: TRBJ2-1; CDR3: CASSAPWGEQFF; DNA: TGTGCCAGCAGCGCCCCTTGGGGTGAGCAGTTCTTC
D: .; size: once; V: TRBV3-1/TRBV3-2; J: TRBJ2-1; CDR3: CASSQYSAIYNEQFF; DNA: TGTGCCAGCAGCCAGTACTCCGCCATCTACAATGAGCAGTTCTTC
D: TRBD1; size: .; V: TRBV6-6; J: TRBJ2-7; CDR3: CASSYADRGNEQYF; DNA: TGTGCCAGCAGTTACGCCGACAGGGGCAACGAGCAGTACTTC
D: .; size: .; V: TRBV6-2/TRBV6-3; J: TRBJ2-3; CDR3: CASSYEGGTDTQYF; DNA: TGTGCCAGCAGTTACGAAGGGGGCACAGATACGCAGTATTTT
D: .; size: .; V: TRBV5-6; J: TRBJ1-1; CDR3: CASSPTGGSGNTEAFF; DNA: TGTGCCAGCAGCCCGACTGGGGGGTCTGGGAACACTGAAGCTTTCTTT
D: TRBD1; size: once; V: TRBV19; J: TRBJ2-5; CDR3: CASSMAMPGTGSKETQYF; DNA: TGTGCCAGTAGCATGGCGATGCCGGGGACAGGTTCCAAGGAGACCCAGTACTTC
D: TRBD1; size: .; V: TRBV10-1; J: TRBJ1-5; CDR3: CASRYSRQGNANQPQHF; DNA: TGCGCCAGCAGATACTCTCGACAGGGGAACGCCAATCAGCCCCAGCATTTT
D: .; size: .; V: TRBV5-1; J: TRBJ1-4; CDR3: CASSLQGARGEKLFF; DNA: TGCGCCAGCAGCTTGCAAGGGGCCCGAGGTGAAAAACTGTTTTTT
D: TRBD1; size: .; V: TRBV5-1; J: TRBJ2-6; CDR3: CASSPEGTGSYSGANVLTF; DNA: TGCGCCAGCAGCCCCGAGGGGACAGGGAGCTACTCTGGGGCCAACGTCCTGACTTTC
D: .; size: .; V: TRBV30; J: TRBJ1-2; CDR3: CAWSPESPGYGYTF; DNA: TGTGCCTGGAGTCCCGAGAGCCCGGGCTATGGCTACACCTTC
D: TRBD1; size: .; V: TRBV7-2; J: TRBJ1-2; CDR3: CASSLVGGQGLLNGYTF; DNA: TGTGCCAGCAGCTTAGTGGGGGGACAGGGCCTATTAAATGGCTACACCTTC
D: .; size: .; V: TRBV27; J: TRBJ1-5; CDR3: CASSYRGGSNQPQHF; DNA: TGTGCCAGCAGTTACCGGGGTGGAAGCAATCAGCCCCAGCATTTT
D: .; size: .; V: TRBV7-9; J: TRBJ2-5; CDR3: CASSLPPGQGETQYF; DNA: TGTGCCAGCAGCTTACCCCCGGGACAAGGAGAGACCCAGTACTTC